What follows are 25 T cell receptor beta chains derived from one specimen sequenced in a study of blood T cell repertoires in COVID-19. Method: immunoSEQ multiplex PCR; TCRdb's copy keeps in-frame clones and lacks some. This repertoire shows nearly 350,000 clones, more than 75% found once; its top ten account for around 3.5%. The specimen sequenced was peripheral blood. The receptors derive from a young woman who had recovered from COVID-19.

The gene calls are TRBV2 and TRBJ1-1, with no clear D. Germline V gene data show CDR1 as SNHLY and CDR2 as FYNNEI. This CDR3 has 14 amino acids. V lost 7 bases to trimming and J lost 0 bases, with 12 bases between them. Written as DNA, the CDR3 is TGTGCCAGCATTAACGATGAGGTGAACACTGAAGCTTTCTTT. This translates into CASINDEVNTEAFF.

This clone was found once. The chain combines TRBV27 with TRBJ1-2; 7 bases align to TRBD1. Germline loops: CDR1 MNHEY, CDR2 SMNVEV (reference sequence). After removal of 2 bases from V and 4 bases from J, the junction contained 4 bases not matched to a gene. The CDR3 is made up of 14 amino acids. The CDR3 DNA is TGTGCCAGCAGTTTAAAGGGGGCGAGCTATGGCTACACCTTC. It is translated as CASSLKGASYGYTF.

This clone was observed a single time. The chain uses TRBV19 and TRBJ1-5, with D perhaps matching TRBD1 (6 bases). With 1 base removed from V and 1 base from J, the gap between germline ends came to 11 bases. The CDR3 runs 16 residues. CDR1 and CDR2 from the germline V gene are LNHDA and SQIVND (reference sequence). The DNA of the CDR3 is TGTGCCAGTAGTATAGCCGCGGGGGCAAGCAATCAGCCCCAGCATTTT. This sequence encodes CASSIAAGASNQPQHF.

Here the CDR3 reads CASSVQGPGNTIYF. The DNA of the CDR3 is TGTGCCAGTAGTGTACAGGGTCCTGGAAACACCATATATTTT. The rearrangement joins TRBV19 to TRBJ1-3; perhaps TRBD1 as D (6 bases). The CDR3 covers 14 residues. CDR1 and CDR2 (germline): LNHDA, SQIVND (reference sequence). V shed 5 bases and J shed 2 bases, with 10 bases lying between them.

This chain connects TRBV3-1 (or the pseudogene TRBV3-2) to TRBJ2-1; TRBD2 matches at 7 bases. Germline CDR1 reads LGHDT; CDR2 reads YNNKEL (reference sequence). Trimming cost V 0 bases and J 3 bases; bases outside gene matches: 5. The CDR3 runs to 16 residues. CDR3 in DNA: TGTGCCAGCAGCCAAGATGCCGGGACTAACTACAATGAGCAGTTCTTC. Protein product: CASSQDAGTNYNEQFF.

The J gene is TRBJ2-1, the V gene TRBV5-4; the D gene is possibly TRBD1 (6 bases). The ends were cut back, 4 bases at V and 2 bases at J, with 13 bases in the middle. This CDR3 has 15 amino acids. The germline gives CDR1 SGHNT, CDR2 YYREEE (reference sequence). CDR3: CASSQHRATYNEQFF. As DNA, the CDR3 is TGTGCCAGCAGCCAACACAGGGCTACCTACAATGAGCAGTTCTTC. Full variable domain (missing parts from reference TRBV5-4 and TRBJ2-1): ETGVTQSPTHLIKTRGQQVTLRCSSQSGHNTVSWYQQALGQGPQFIFQYYREEENGRGNFPPRFSGLQFPNYSSELNVNALELDDSALYLCASSQHRATYNEQFFGPGTRLTVL.

The CDR3, as DNA: TGTGCCAGCAGTCAGACAGGGGTGGGAAACAATGAGCAGTTCTTC. Translated, it gives CASSQTGVGNNEQFF. The V call is TRBV6-2 or TRBV6-3, the J call TRBJ2-1; TRBD1 matches 8 bases. In germline, CDR1 is MNHEY, CDR2 SVGEGT. V was clipped by 5 bases and J by 5 bases; unmatched bases: 8. The CDR3 contains 15 residues.

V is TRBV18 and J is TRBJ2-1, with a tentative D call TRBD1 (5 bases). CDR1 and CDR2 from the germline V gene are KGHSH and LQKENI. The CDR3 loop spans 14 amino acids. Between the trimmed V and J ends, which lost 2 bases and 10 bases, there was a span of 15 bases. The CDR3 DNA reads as TGTGCCAGCTCACCAGCTAGGGGTGAGGCGGAGCAGTTCTTC. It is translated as CASSPARGEAEQFF.

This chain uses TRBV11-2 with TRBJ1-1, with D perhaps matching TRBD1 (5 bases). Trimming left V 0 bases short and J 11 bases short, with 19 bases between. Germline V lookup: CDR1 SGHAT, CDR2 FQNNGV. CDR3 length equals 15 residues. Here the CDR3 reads CASSLEGMGPIGAFF. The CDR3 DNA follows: TGTGCCAGCAGCTTAGAGGGGATGGGGCCGATCGGGGCTTTCTTT.

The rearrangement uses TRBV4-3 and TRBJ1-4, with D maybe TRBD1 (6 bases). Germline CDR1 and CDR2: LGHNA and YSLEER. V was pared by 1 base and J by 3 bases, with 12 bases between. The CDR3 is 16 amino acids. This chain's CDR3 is CASSQGPGTPNEKLFF. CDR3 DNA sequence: TGCGCCAGCAGCCAAGGCCCCGGGACACCTAATGAAAAACTGTTTTTT.

The CDR3 nucleotides read TGCAGCGTGAGCCCGGGACAGAGAGCTTTCTTT. This encodes CSVSPGQRAFF. The V gene is TRBV29-1, the J gene TRBJ1-1; TRBD1 matches at 7 bases. From germline, CDR1 is SQVTM and CDR2 ANQGSEA. This CDR3 has 11 residues. The V gene end was trimmed by 6 bases and the J gene end by 10 bases; junction bases not matched to a gene: 8.

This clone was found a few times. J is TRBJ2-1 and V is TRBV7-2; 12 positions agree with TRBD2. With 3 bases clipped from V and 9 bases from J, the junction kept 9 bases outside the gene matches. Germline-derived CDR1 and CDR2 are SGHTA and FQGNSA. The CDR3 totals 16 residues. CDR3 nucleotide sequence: TGTGCCAGCAGCTTGGGTTCTAGCGGGAGGGTATCTGAGCAGTTCTTC. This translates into CASSLGSSGRVSEQFF.

The CDR3 DNA sequence: TGTGCCAGCAGTTACAGGGCGGAGTACAATGAGCAGTTCTTC. Protein sequence: CASSYRAEYNEQFF. The chain couples TRBV27 to TRBJ2-1; D perhaps matches TRBD1 (6 bases). From germline, CDR1 is MNHEY and CDR2 SMNVEV (reference sequence). V was trimmed by 4 bases and J by 4 bases, leaving 11 bases between them. The CDR3 covers 14 residues.

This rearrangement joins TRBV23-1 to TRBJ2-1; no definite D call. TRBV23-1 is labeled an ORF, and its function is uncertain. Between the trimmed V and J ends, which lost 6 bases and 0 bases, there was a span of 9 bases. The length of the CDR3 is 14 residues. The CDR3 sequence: CASRLADSYNEQFF. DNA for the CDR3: TGCGCCAGCAGACTGGCGGACTCCTACAATGAGCAGTTCTTC.

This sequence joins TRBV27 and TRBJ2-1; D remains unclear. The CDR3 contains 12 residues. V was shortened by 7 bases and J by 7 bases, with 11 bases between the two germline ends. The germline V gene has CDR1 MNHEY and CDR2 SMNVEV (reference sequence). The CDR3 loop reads CASNASYNEQFF. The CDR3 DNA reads TGTGCCAGCAATGCGTCTTATAATGAGCAGTTCTTC.

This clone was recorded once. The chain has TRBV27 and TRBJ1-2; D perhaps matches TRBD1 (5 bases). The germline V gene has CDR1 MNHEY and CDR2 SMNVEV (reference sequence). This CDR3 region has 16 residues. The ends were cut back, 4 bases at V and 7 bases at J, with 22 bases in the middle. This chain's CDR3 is CASSSDLAGGKGGYTF. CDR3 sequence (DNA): TGTGCCAGCAGTTCGGACCTGGCGGGGGGTAAGGGTGGCTACACCTTC.

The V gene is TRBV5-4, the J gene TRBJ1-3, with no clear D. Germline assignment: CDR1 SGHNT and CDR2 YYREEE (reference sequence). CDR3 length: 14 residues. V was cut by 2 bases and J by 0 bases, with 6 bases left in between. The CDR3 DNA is TGTGCCAGCAGCTTCCCGGGCTCTGGAAACACCATATATTTT. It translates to CASSFPGSGNTIYF.

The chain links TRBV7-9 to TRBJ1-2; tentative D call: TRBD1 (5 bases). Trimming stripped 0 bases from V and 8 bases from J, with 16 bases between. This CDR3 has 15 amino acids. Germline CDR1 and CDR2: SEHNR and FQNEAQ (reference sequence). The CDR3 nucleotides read TGTGCCAGCAGCTTAGCCCGGTCAGGGCTTCGGGGCTACACCTTC. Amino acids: CASSLARSGLRGYTF.

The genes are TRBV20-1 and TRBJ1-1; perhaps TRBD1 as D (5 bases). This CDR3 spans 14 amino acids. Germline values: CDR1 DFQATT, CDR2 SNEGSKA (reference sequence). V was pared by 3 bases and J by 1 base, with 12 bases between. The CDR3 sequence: CSASLAGSNTEAFF. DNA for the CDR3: TGCAGTGCTAGTCTGGCAGGGTCGAACACTGAAGCTTTCTTT.

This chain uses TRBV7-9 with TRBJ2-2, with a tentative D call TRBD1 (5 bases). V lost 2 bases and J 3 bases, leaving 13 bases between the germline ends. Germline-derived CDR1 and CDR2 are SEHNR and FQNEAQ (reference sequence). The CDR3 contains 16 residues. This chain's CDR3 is CASSLSQGIDTGELFF. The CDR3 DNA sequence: TGTGCCAGCAGCTTATCTCAGGGTATCGACACCGGGGAGCTGTTTTTT.

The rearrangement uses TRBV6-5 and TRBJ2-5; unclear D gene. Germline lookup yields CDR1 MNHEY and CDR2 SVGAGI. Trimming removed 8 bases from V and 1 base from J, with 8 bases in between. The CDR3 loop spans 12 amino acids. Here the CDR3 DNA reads TGTGCCAGCGCCCGGGTCCAAGAGACCCAGTACTTC. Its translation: CASARVQETQYF.

The CDR3 reads CASSLHQGNEQFF. The DNA for the CDR3 is TGTGCCAGCAGTCTACATCAGGGCAATGAGCAGTTCTTC. The chain uses TRBV6-2 or TRBV6-3 and TRBJ2-1; D may be TRBD1 (5 bases). Germline V lookup: CDR1 MNHEY, CDR2 SVGEGT. The length of the CDR3 is 13 residues. V lost 5 bases and J lost 6, with 11 bases in between.

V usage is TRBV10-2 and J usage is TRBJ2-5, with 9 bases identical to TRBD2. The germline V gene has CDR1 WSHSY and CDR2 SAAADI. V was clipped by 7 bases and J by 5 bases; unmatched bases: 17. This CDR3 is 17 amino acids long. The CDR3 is CASTTGLATPGGETQYF. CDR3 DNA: TGCGCCAGCACCACGGGACTAGCTACTCCCGGGGGGGAGACCCAGTACTTC.

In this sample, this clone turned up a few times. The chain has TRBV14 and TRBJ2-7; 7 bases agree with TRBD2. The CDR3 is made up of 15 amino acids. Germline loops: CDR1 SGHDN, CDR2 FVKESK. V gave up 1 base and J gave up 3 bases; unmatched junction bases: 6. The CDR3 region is CASSQGQGGNYEQYV. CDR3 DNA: TGTGCCAGCAGCCAAGGTCAGGGAGGGAACTACGAGCAGTACGTC.

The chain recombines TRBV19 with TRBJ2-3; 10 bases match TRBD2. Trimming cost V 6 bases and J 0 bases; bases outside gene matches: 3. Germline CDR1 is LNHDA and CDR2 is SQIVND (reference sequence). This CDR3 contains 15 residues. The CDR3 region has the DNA TGTGCCAGTAGGGAACTAGCGGGGAGCACAGATACGCAGTATTTT. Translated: CASRELAGSTDTQYF.